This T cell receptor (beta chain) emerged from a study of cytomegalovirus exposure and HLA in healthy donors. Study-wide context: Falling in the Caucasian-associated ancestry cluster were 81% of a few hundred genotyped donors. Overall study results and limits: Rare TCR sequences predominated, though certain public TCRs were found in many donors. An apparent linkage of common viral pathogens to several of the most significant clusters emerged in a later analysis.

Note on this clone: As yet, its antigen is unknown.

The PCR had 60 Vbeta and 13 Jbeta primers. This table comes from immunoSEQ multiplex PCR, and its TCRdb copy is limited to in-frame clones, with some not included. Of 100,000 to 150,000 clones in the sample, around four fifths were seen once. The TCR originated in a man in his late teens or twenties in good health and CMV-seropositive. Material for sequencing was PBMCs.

The CDR3, as DNA: TGCGCCAGCAGCCAGGCGGTGCAGATTTTTAACACTGAAGCTTTCTTT. Translated, it gives CASSQAVQIFNTEAFF. V usage is TRBV4-1 and J usage is TRBJ1-1, with D hard to call. CDR1 and CDR2 from the germline V gene are MGHRA and YSYEKL. The V gene lost 3 bases and the J gene lost 2 bases, with 16 bases spanning the gap. This CDR3 spans 16 amino acids.